This T cell receptor (beta chain) was recovered during a study of T cells after yellow fever vaccination. Findings and caveats of the study: CD4 and CD8 compartments shared a small share of clonotypes, likely from convergent recombination.

TCRdb re-called the 5' RACE reads with MiXCR, one entry per CDR3 protein. The table has 300,000 to 350,000 distinct CDR3 sequences, approximately 4.3% seen once; the top ten hold approximately 19%. This clonotype was counted between two and nine times. Its target is unknown. V was pared by 3 bases and J by 8 bases, with 16 bases between. The V gene's germline CDR1 is LGHNA and CDR2 YSLEER. There are 15 residues in the CDR3. The source was PBMCs, collected 15 days after the yellow fever booster vaccination. The clonotype originates from a man aged 18 to 30 who received the YFV17D yellow fever vaccine. J is TRBJ1-4 and V is TRBV4-3; no definite D call. The CDR3 DNA follows: TGCGCCAGCAGCCAGCCAGGATCGCCGTTCGAAAAACTGTTTTTT. Its protein is CASSQPGSPFEKLFF.